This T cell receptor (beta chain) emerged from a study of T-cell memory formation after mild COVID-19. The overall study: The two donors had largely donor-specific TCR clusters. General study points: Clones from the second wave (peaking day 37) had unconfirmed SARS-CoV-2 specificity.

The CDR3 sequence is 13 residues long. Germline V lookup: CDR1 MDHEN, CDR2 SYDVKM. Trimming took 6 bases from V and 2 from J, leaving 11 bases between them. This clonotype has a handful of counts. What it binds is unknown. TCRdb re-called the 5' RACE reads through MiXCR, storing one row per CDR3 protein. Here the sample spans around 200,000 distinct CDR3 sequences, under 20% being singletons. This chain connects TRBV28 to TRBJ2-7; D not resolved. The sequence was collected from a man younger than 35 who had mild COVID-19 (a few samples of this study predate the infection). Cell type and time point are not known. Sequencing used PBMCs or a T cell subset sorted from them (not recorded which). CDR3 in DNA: TGTGCCAGCAGCCCAAACGTCGCCTACGAGCAGTACTTC. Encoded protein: CASSPNVAYEQYF.